The T cell receptor (beta chain) under discussion was sequenced for a study of OX40 agonist ivuxolimab in advanced cancers. Only in-frame clones appear in the TCRdb table, and some are missing; sequencing was by immunoSEQ multiplex PCR. The sample holds about 57,000 clones, approximately 83% seen once. CDR3 size: 12 residues. The ends were cut back, 5 bases at V and 3 bases at J, with 8 bases in the middle. Germline loops: CDR1 GTSNPN, CDR2 SVGIG (reference sequence). If patients had autoimmune disease history or systemic immunosuppression, they were excluded. Sampling times: baseline, cycle 4 day 1, cycle 7 day 1. On this clone: Its antigen remains unidentified.

Study observations and caveats: In general, CD8+ T cells held more expanded clones than CD4+ did, on average. The expanded peripheral T cells' antigen specificity was not determined.

Specimen: CD4+ or CD8+ T cells sorted from blood, collected in a trial of the OX40 agonist ivuxolimab. The sequence was obtained from an adult with an advanced solid tumor such as melanoma, head and neck, liver or kidney cancer. The rearrangement uses TRBV30 and TRBJ2-4; D gene unclear. The CDR3 bases are TGTGCCTGGGGGGTAGGCAAAAACATTCAGTACTTC. Amino acids: CAWGVGKNIQYF.